Following are 25 T cell receptor beta chains from one sample sequenced in a study of beta chain features in type 1 diabetes. Findings and caveats of the study: TCRB CDR3s were moderately but significantly shorter in Type 1 diabetes patients in all four CD4+ subsets.

The investigators reverse transcribed all of the isolated RNA, so they sequenced expressed TCRB transcripts. Repertoires were generated with immunoSEQ multiplex PCR, while TCRdb's copy carries only in-frame clones and drops some. The table lists more than 300,000 clones, around a tenth of them singletons. These TCRs' antigens remain unknown. Input material: central memory CD4+ T cells from blood. The source is a man aged 25 to 40 with type 1 diabetes.

This clone was picked up a small number of times. The V gene is TRBV9, the J gene TRBJ1-2, with 8 bases lining up with TRBD1. This CDR3 is 15 amino acids long. Germline CDR1 SGDLS, CDR2 YYNGEE. The junction had 6 bases not matched to a gene; V was cut back by 0 bases and J by 5 bases. The DNA of the CDR3 is TGTGCCAGCAGCGTAGGAAGCCAGGGGGCTTATGGCTACACCTTC. Protein: CASSVGSQGAYGYTF. Full variable domain (missing parts from reference TRBV9 and TRBJ1-2): DSGVTQTPKHLITATGQRVTLRCSPRSGDLSVYWYQQSLDQGLQFLIQYYNGEERAKGNILERFSAQQFPDLHSELNLSSLELGDSALYFCASSVGSQGAYGYTFGSGTRLTVV.

The V call is TRBV9, the J call TRBJ2-1; 13 positions match TRBD2. The CDR3 extends over 15 amino acids. CDR1 is SGDLS, CDR2 YYNGEE, per germline. Trimming at V came to 0 bases and at J to 9 bases, leaving 3 bases not matched to a gene. The CDR3 nucleotides read TGTGCCAGCAGCGTAGGGGGACTAGCGGGATTTGAGCAGTTCTTC. It specifies CASSVGGLAGFEQFF.

This clone was recorded a few times. This chain links TRBV5-1 with TRBJ2-7; D possibly corresponds to TRBD2 (6 bases). This CDR3 comprises 13 residues. Trimming took off 4 bases at V and 5 bases at J, with 13 bases between the two ends. CDR1 is SGHRS and CDR2 is YFSETQ in the germline V gene. CDR3 residues: CASSPYPGDEQYF. For the CDR3, the DNA is TGCGCCAGCAGCCCGTACCCGGGAGACGAGCAGTACTTC.

This clone has at least ten counts. At the DNA level, this CDR3 is encoded by other sequences in the same sample as well. The chain recombines TRBV9 with TRBJ2-1, with D unclear. Between the trimmed V and J ends, which lost 2 bases and 9 bases, there was a span of 9 bases. CDR3 length: 12 residues. Germline CDR1 SGDLS, CDR2 YYNGEE. CDR3 region: CASSVGVAEQFF. The CDR3 coding sequence is TGTGCCAGCAGCGTTGGGGTTGCTGAGCAGTTCTTC.

This clone has at least ten counts. This sequence joins TRBV18 and TRBJ2-5; D may be TRBD2 (5 bases). CDR3 length equals 15 residues. Trimming shortened V by 3 bases and J by 4 bases, and 15 bases separated the two germline ends. Germline values: CDR1 KGHSH, CDR2 LQKENI. CDR3 sequence reads: CASSPGLLSGETQYF. The CDR3 coding sequence is TGTGCCAGCTCACCCGGACTCCTAAGTGGAGAGACCCAGTACTTC.

This clone was seen more than once but under ten times. The chain combines TRBV28 with TRBJ2-5, with TRBD2 matching 7 bases. V lost 3 bases and J lost 5; bases outside the gene matches: 9. The CDR3 is 15 residues long. CDR1 is MDHEN and CDR2 is SYDVKM in the germline V gene. The CDR3 DNA sequence: TGTGCCAGCAGTTTGGCGGGAGCCGAAGGGGAGACCCAGTACTTC. Translated, it gives CASSLAGAEGETQYF.

This clone was seen only a few times. The rearrangement links TRBV28 to TRBJ2-5, with 12 nucleotides matching TRBD2. V lost 8 bases, J lost 4 bases, and 14 bases stayed unmatched. Looked up from germline, CDR1 is MDHEN and CDR2 is SYDVKM. The CDR3 length is 17 residues. This chain's CDR3 is CASHGASGRALRETQYF. The CDR3 region has the DNA TGTGCCAGCCACGGAGCTAGCGGGAGGGCATTAAGAGAGACCCAGTACTTC.

The chain uses TRBV2 and TRBJ2-5, with D tentatively TRBD1 (5 bases). This CDR3 region has 12 residues. From germline, CDR1 is SNHLY and CDR2 FYNNEI. The V end was cut by 6 bases, the J end by 3 bases, with 8 bases between. The CDR3 region is CASRGDKETQYF. As DNA, the CDR3 is TGTGCCAGCAGAGGGGATAAAGAGACCCAGTACTTC. Full variable domain (remainder filled in from reference TRBV2 and TRBJ2-5): EPEVTQTPSHQVTQMGQEVILRCVPISNHLYFYWYRQILGQKVEFLVSFYNNEISEKSEIFDDQFSVERPDGSNFTLKIRSTKLEDSAMYFCASRGDKETQYFGPGTRLLVL.

This rearrangement joins TRBV6-4 to TRBJ2-7, with D uncertain. Between the trimmed V and J ends, which lost 0 bases and 2 bases, there was a span of 14 bases. This CDR3 spans 16 amino acids. From germline, CDR1 is MRHNA and CDR2 SNTAGT. The CDR3: CASSDSLPEAAYEQYF. The DNA of the CDR3 is TGTGCCAGCAGTGACTCCCTTCCCGAGGCGGCCTACGAGCAGTACTTC.

The CDR3 nucleotides read TGTGCCAGTAGTATTTTCGCGGGAGCCTACGAGCAGTACTTC. Amino acid sequence: CASSIFAGAYEQYF. The chain is built from TRBV19 and TRBJ2-7; 7 bases match TRBD2. This CDR3 spans 14 amino acids. V lost 3 bases and J lost 2; bases outside the gene matches: 4. Germline-derived CDR1 and CDR2 are LNHDA and SQIVND (reference sequence).

The chain combines TRBV29-1 with TRBJ2-5, with D maybe TRBD1 (6 bases). The length of the CDR3 is 14 residues. V was cut by 7 bases and J by 5 bases, with 20 bases left in between. Germline values: CDR1 SQVTM, CDR2 ANQGSEA. In DNA, the CDR3 is TGCAGCGCCCGGGACACCCGGGGCGGGGAGACCCAGTACTTC. Translating gives CSARDTRGGETQYF.

The sample holds many counts of this clone. The V gene is TRBV7-8, the J gene TRBJ1-4; the D gene is possibly TRBD1 (5 bases). CDR3 length: 16 amino acids. Trimming shortened V by 1 base and J by 7 bases, and 16 bases separated the two germline ends. Germline values: CDR1 SGHVS, CDR2 FQNEAQ. DNA for the CDR3: TGTGCCAGCAGCTTAGTCGTGGGGGGGAGTGGTGAAAAACTGTTTTTT. It codes for CASSLVVGGSGEKLFF.

The V call is TRBV6-6, the J call TRBJ2-7, with D possibly being TRBD2 (6 bases). The CDR3 extends over 15 amino acids. Germline V gene sequence: CDR1 MNHNY, CDR2 SVGAGI (reference sequence). V lost 5 bases and J 5 bases, leaving 19 bases between the germline ends. The CDR3, as DNA: TGTGCCAGCAGTCTTTTTAGCGGCCGTGGGGACGAGCAGTACTTC. This translates into CASSLFSGRGDEQYF.

Only a few counts were recorded for this clone. J is TRBJ2-3 and V is TRBV28; 10 nucleotides agree with TRBD2. J lost 5 bases, V lost 5 bases, and 10 bases had no gene match. CDR1 MDHEN and CDR2 SYDVKM come from the germline V gene. This CDR3 contains 16 residues. DNA of the CDR3: TGTGCCAGCAGTCCCGGACTAGCGGTGGCGGTAGATACGCAGTATTTT. Amino acid sequence: CASSPGLAVAVDTQYF.

The V and J genes are TRBV27 and TRBJ1-2; 10 bases line up with TRBD1. J gave up 11 bases and V 4 bases, and 10 bases lay outside the gene matches. This CDR3 has 14 residues. Germline V gene lookup returns CDR1 MNHEY and CDR2 SMNVEV (reference sequence). The CDR3 here is CASSSDRGGSPYTF. The CDR3 DNA follows: TGTGCCAGCAGTTCGGACAGGGGGGGTTCTCCATACACCTTC.

The chain has TRBV7-3 and TRBJ2-2, with 10 bases lining up with TRBD2. The CDR3 sequence is 15 residues long. V shed 4 bases, J shed 7 bases, and the junction held 6 bases outside the gene matches. Germline-derived CDR1 and CDR2 are SGHTA and FQGTGA. In DNA form, the CDR3 reads TGTGCCAGCAGCTCTAGCGGGAGCGTTAACGGGGAGCTGTTTTTT. Translated, it gives CASSSSGSVNGELFF.

The J gene is TRBJ2-3, the V gene TRBV28; 10 bases line up with TRBD2. CDR1 is MDHEN, CDR2 SYDVKM, per germline. The CDR3 contains 16 residues. The trim removed 6 bases at V and 6 bases at J, leaving 12 bases unmatched. CDR3 bases: TGTGCCAGCAGCCCCCCCCTAGCGGGAGTAAGGGATACGCAGTATTTT. This codes for CASSPPLAGVRDTQYF.

This clone was recorded a few times. This sequence joins TRBV5-1 and TRBJ2-1; 10 bases map to TRBD2. The junction had 7 bases not matched to a gene; V was cut back by 0 bases and J by 1 base. The CDR3 length is 18 residues. CDR1 SGHRS and CDR2 YFSETQ come from the germline V gene. The CDR3 nucleotides read TGCGCCAGCAGCTTGGCTCATGGGACTAGCGATTCCTACAATGAGCAGTTCTTC. This gives the protein CASSLAHGTSDSYNEQFF.

In this sample, this clone turned up many times. J is TRBJ2-3 and V is TRBV5-5; possible D gene TRBD2, 5 bases. The CDR3 extends over 13 amino acids. Germline values: CDR1 SGHKS, CDR2 YYEKEE (reference sequence). Trimming stripped 5 bases from V and 3 bases from J, with 10 bases between. The CDR3 here is CASRGSETDTQYF. The DNA of the CDR3 is TGTGCCAGCAGGGGTAGCGAGACAGATACGCAGTATTTT.

This clone has more than one count but fewer than ten. The J gene is TRBJ1-1, the V gene TRBV25-1; no firm D call. Germline V gives CDR1 MGHDK, CDR2 SYGVNS. The CDR3 has 13 residues. V lost 4 bases to trimming and J lost 8 bases, with 14 bases between them. The DNA of the CDR3 is TGTGCCAGCAGTGGCGATTGGGTCAGAGAAGCTTTCTTT. Protein: CASSGDWVREAFF.

This chain joins TRBV4-2 and TRBJ2-1, with 9 positions matching TRBD1. Germline CDR1 LGHNA, CDR2 YNFKEQ. V shed 5 bases and J 5 bases; nucleotides not matched to a gene: 10. This CDR3 has 16 residues. The CDR3 spells CASSSGQGIAHNEQFF. The CDR3 nucleotides read TGTGCCAGCAGCTCGGGACAGGGAATAGCGCACAATGAGCAGTTCTTC.

The CDR3 loop reads CASSVVSGERNEQFF. CDR3 DNA: TGTGCCAGCAGCGTAGTCTCAGGGGAACGCAATGAGCAGTTCTTC. V is TRBV9 and J is TRBJ2-1; D might be TRBD1 (6 bases). V was cut by 0 bases and J by 6 bases, with 13 bases left in between. The germline V gene has CDR1 SGDLS and CDR2 YYNGEE. CDR3 length equals 15 residues.

This clone was recorded many times. J is TRBJ2-5 and V is TRBV7-2; 10 bases map to TRBD2. V lost 2 bases to trimming and J lost 2 bases; unmatched junction nucleotides: 5. This CDR3 comprises 16 residues. Germline V gene data show CDR1 as SGHTA and CDR2 as FQGNSA. The DNA for the CDR3 is TGTGCCAGCAGCTTATCATCTAGCGGGGGACAAGAGACCCAGTACTTC. Translated, it gives CASSLSSSGGQETQYF.

This clone occurred a few times. The rearrangement uses TRBV28 and TRBJ1-6, with 8 bases fitting TRBD1. V dropped 10 bases and J dropped 5; count of bases not matched to a gene: 7. The V gene's germline CDR1 is MDHEN and CDR2 SYDVKM. There are 14 residues in the CDR3. As DNA, the CDR3 is TGTGCCACGGCAGGGGGCGGGAATAATTCACCCCTCCACTTT. Amino acids: CATAGGGNNSPLHF.

This chain connects TRBV6-5 to TRBJ2-7; 7 positions agree with TRBD1. The V gene's germline CDR1 is MNHEY and CDR2 SVGAGI. This CDR3 has 13 residues. The trim removed 5 bases at V and 5 bases at J, leaving 6 bases unmatched. The CDR3 protein is CASSLTGSHEQYF. DNA for the CDR3: TGTGCCAGCAGTCTGACAGGGTCGCACGAGCAGTACTTC.